This section outlines one T cell receptor (beta chain) sequence together with its context. The antigen remains unidentified. Donors were nominally healthy when sampled, though unrecorded immune exposures were likely. This PCR relied on a set of 60 Vbeta primers and 13 Jbeta primers. Produced via immunoSEQ multiplex PCR; TCRdb's table is partial and in-frame only. The sample holds about 130,000 clones, less than 85% seen once. This sample stems from a study of cytomegalovirus exposure and HLA in healthy donors. Study observations and caveats: Sequencing had likely introduced a cluster of highly shared sequence variants as an artifact. Specific recognition of CMV antigens was confirmed in vitro for a few chains (all CMV-associated). Being productive about 87% or about 30% of the time was typical of most TCR beta V segments in an earlier analysis.

This receptor was identified in a man aged 25-40 years in good health and CMV-seropositive. The sample was PBMCs.

Here the CDR3 DNA reads TGCAGCGTTGCCGGGGTGTTGGACACTGAAGCTTTCTTT. Amino acid sequence: CSVAGVLDTEAFF. The gene calls are TRBV29-1 and TRBJ1-1; D ambiguous. V was shortened by 4 bases and J by 3 bases, with 12 bases between the two germline ends. The CDR3 length is 13 residues. Germline assignment: CDR1 SQVTM and CDR2 ANQGSEA.